This entry is about one TCR beta chain. In germline, CDR1 is KGHSH, CDR2 LQKENI. The CDR3 length is 15 residues. The germline V and J ends were trimmed by 1 base and 6 bases, with 15 bases remaining between them. The data are from a study of blood T cell repertoires in COVID-19. Across the study: Sample material is recorded as cDNA or gDNA derived from T cells, B-cell-depleted T cells, or PBMCs.

Authors' analysis steps: Nucleated cell counts were estimated from reference gene primer amplification. Assay: immunoSEQ multiplex PCR; the TCRdb copy retains only in-frame clones and omits some. V and J calls and clone size come straight from that table; D and trimming were deduced from the DNA. Here the sample spans fewer than 300,000 clones, approximately 80% being singletons. The sequence was collected from a human donor in a cohort sampled during active COVID-19. This chain links TRBV18 with TRBJ2-5; a possible D gene is TRBD2 (6 bases). Sequencing used peripheral blood. CDR3 nucleotide sequence: TGTGCCAGCTCACCACTGCTAGCGAGGTCTCAGACCCAGTACTTC. Residues: CASSPLLARSQTQYF.